The 15 T cell receptor beta chains below come from one sample, sequenced in a study of control samples from healthy donors and cancer patients. TCRdb's copy holds only in-frame clones and misses some; the assay was immunoSEQ multiplex PCR. The repertoire holds tens of thousands of clones, with roughly 89% as singletons. The sequencing sample was made of PBMCs. These receptors originate from a woman aged 50 to 65 with colorectal cancer.

This chain links TRBV18 with TRBJ2-3, with D possibly being TRBD1 or TRBD2 (5 bases each). The V end lost 6 bases, the J end lost 6 bases, and 16 bases lay between the germline ends. CDR1 is KGHSH and CDR2 is LQKENI in the germline V gene. The CDR3 loop spans 14 amino acids. CDR3 sequence reads: CASSQITGTDTQYF. In nucleotides, the CDR3 is TGTGCCAGCTCCCAAATCACGGGGACCGATACGCAGTATTTT. The entire variable domain, with the rest obtained from reference TRBV18 and TRBJ2-3, is as follows: NAGVMQNPRHLVRRRGQEARLRCSPMKGHSHVYWYRQLPEEGLKFMVYLQKENIIDESGMPKERFSAEFPKEGPSILRIQQVVRGDSAAYFCASSQITGTDTQYFGPGTRLTVL.

The CDR3 nucleotides are TGTGCCAGCAGCCCGGCGCGAGGGTACGGCTACACCTTC. As protein: CASSPARGYGYTF. The chain combines TRBV5-6 with TRBJ1-2; D unclear. Trimming removed 4 bases at V and 8 bases at J, with 15 bases between. Germline loops: CDR1 SGHDT, CDR2 YYEEEE. This CDR3 is built from 13 residues.

V usage is TRBV19 and J usage is TRBJ2-1; no definite D call. Germline V CDR1 and CDR2: LNHDA, SQIVND (reference sequence). V was trimmed by 6 bases and J by 7 bases, leaving 13 bases between them. This CDR3 has 13 residues. CDR3 bases: TGTGCCAGTAGGCACACGGGTGTTAATGAGCAGTTCTTC. Amino acids: CASRHTGVNEQFF. The full variable domain, rest sourced from reference TRBV19 and TRBJ2-1, is DGGITQSPKYLFRKEGQNVTLSCEQNLNHDAMYWYRQDPGQGLRLIYYSQIVNDFQKGDIAEGYSVSREKKESFPLTVTSAQKNPTAFYLCASRHTGVNEQFFGPGTRLTVL.

The chain joins TRBV27 to TRBJ1-1; D gene unclear. This CDR3 has 13 residues. Per germline, CDR1 MNHEY and CDR2 SMNVEV (reference sequence). V gave up 3 bases and J gave up 5 bases, with 10 bases separating them. The CDR3 coding sequence is TGTGCCAGCAGTTTGCGCAGCCTTACTGAAGCTTTCTTT. Translated: CASSLRSLTEAFF.

The gene calls are TRBV11-3 and TRBJ1-1, with D hard to call. Germline V gene sequence: CDR1 SGHNT, CDR2 YENEEA. V shed 2 bases and J shed 4 bases, with 11 bases lying between them. There are 14 residues in the CDR3. The CDR3 protein is CASSLSRTGTEAFF. For the CDR3, the DNA is TGTGCCAGCAGCTTATCGCGAACGGGCACTGAAGCTTTCTTT.

The chain carries TRBV5-1 and TRBJ1-5, with D perhaps TRBD1 (5 bases). The CDR3 extends over 15 amino acids. CDR1 and CDR2 from the germline V gene are SGHRS and YFSETQ. V lost 1 base and J 7 bases, leaving 15 bases between the germline ends. CDR3 sequence: CASSLNTGPGQPQHF. The CDR3 bases are TGCGCCAGCAGCTTGAATACGGGGCCCGGGCAGCCCCAGCATTTT.

The genes are TRBV15 and TRBJ2-5; no firm D call. Germline V gives CDR1 LNHNV, CDR2 YYDKDF (reference sequence). The CDR3 sequence is 15 residues long. The V end lost 0 bases, the J end lost 1 base, and 9 bases lay between the germline ends. CDR3 sequence (DNA): TGTGCCACCAGCAGAGATATCGGGCCCCAAGAGACCCAGTACTTC. It codes for CATSRDIGPQETQYF.

This clone was seen only once. The chain joins TRBV4-3 to TRBJ1-2; D is perhaps TRBD1 (6 bases). The length of the CDR3 is 15 residues. Germline values: CDR1 LGHNA, CDR2 YSLEER. Trimming pared 2 bases from V and 5 bases from J, leaving 15 bases between. The CDR3 reads CASSQRGAGLYGYTF. For the CDR3, the DNA is TGCGCCAGCAGCCAACGGGGGGCAGGCCTATATGGCTACACCTTC.

V gene TRBV5-8 combines with J gene TRBJ1-6; 9 bases map to TRBD1. V lost 6 bases and J lost 6; bases outside the gene matches: 7. CDR1 is SGHTS, CDR2 YDEGEE, per germline. The CDR3 sequence is 15 residues long. This chain's CDR3 is CASTGTGGTNSPLHF. For the CDR3, the DNA is TGTGCCAGCACCGGTACAGGGGGCACTAATTCACCCCTCCACTTT.

This sequence joins TRBV18 and TRBJ2-7; D ambiguous. This CDR3 is built from 14 residues. The germline CDR1 and CDR2 sequences are KGHSH and LQKENI. Trimming stripped 1 base from V and 9 bases from J, with 16 bases between. CDR3 amino acids: CASSPQERDLGQYV. CDR3 DNA: TGTGCCAGCTCACCACAGGAGAGAGACCTAGGGCAGTACGTC.

The V and J genes are TRBV7-2 and TRBJ1-2; D perhaps matches TRBD1 (5 bases). V was pared by 5 bases and J by 4 bases, with 17 bases between. Germline V gene sequence: CDR1 SGHTA, CDR2 FQGNSA. The CDR3 runs 15 residues. In DNA form, the CDR3 reads TGTGCCAGCAGCCCAGGGACCCTTTTGGGCTATGGCTACACCTTC. It specifies CASSPGTLLGYGYTF. The whole variable domain, remainder taken from reference TRBV7-2 and TRBJ1-2, is GAGVSQSPSNKVTEKGKDVELRCDPISGHTALYWYRQSLGQGLEFLIYFQGNSAPDKSGLPSDRFSAERTGGSVSTLTIQRTQQEDSAVYLCASSPGTLLGYGYTFGSGTRLTVV.

The rearrangement uses TRBV2 and TRBJ1-1; no clear D. This CDR3 spans 14 amino acids. The V gene's germline CDR1 is SNHLY and CDR2 FYNNEI. V lost 7 bases and J lost 0, with 12 bases in between. Here the CDR3 reads CASTPATVNTEAFF. The CDR3 DNA follows: TGTGCCAGCACCCCCGCTACAGTGAACACTGAAGCTTTCTTT.

The chain joins TRBV30 to TRBJ1-1, with D uncertain. The CDR3 sequence is 15 residues long. CDR1 is GTSNPN and CDR2 is SVGIG in the germline V gene (reference sequence). The ends were cut back, 4 bases at V and 2 bases at J, with 17 bases in the middle. The CDR3 reads CAWKRSTSGNTEAFF. CDR3 in DNA: TGTGCCTGGAAGAGATCGACAAGCGGCAACACTGAAGCTTTCTTT.

The V call is TRBV19, the J call TRBJ2-1, with 8 bases fitting TRBD1. The CDR3 is 15 residues long. Germline CDR1 LNHDA, CDR2 SQIVND (reference sequence). The V and J ends lost 6 bases and 4 bases, in that order; junction bases with no gene match: 8. CDR3 nucleotide sequence: TGTGCCAGTAGATGGGACAGGAAGGAATACAATGAGCAGTTCTTC. Translated, it gives CASRWDRKEYNEQFF.

Details on this clone: The germline gene is not matched at one end of the junction; a read error may be the cause. The CDR3 is CASREAVEDIQYF. Written as DNA, the CDR3 is TGTGCCAGCAGGGAAGCGGTCGAGGACATTCAGTACTTC. The chain recombines TRBV6-1 with TRBJ2-4; the D gene is possibly TRBD2 (5 bases). CDR1 and CDR2 from the germline V gene are MNHNS and SASEGT. CDR3 length: 13 residues.